The rows below give T cell receptor beta chains drawn from one sample of a study of blood T cells in healthy people across ages. Each CDR3 protein is one row after TCRdb ran MiXCR on the 5' RACE reads. The table records hundreds of thousands of distinct CDR3 sequences, roughly 21% of them present only once. Sequenced sample: blood. These TCRs come from a man aged 65 to 79 in good health. Both conserved end residues are part of each CDR3. D genes are given only for firm matches. Some rows have no size entry. The others give once, few or many, or a class for an expanded clone.

j_call d_call clone_size v_call cdr3_aa cdr3_nt
TRBJ2-2 . . TRBV2 CAGRPTQNTGELFF TGTGCCGGCAGACCGACTCAGAACACCGGGGAGCTGTTTTTT
TRBJ2-7 TRBD1 . TRBV20-1 CSASRDRGLYEQYF TGCAGTGCTTCCCGGGACAGGGGGCTTTACGAGCAGTACTTC
TRBJ2-1 . . TRBV7-3 CASSLSPEHSYNEQFF TGTGCCAGCAGCTTATCCCCGGAACACTCCTACAATGAGCAGTTCTTC
TRBJ2-4 . . TRBV6-2/TRBV6-3 CASSYDQAGKISAKNIQYF TGTGCCAGCAGTTACGACCAGGCAGGGAAAATTTCGGCCAAAAACATTCAGTACTTC
TRBJ1-1 . many TRBV29-1 CSVDQFNRAMNTEAFF TGCAGCGTTGACCAATTTAACAGGGCCATGAACACTGAAGCTTTCTTT
TRBJ2-5 . . TRBV11-2 CAGSLGKVYERFF TGTGCCGGCAGCTTAGGTAAAGTCTATGAGCGGTTCTTC
TRBJ1-2 . . TRBV7-9 CASSLVMGVNYGYTF TGTGCCAGCAGCTTAGTCATGGGCGTAAACTATGGCTACACCTTC
TRBJ2-1 . few TRBV28 CAAVPPGYNEQFF TGTGCCGCAGTACCCCCGGGGTACAATGAGCAGTTCTTC
TRBJ2-7 TRBD2 . TRBV15 CATSRDREGLQYF TGTGCCACCAGTAGAGATCGGGAGGGATTGCAGTACTTC
TRBJ2-3 . few TRBV3-1 CASSQPGFGAADTQYF TGTGCCAGCAGCCAACCGGGCTTTGGAGCGGCAGATACGCAGTATTTT
TRBJ2-1 . . TRBV2 CASTQTLREQFF TGTGCCAGCACACAGACCCTGCGTGAGCAGTTCTTC
TRBJ2-7 . . TRBV7-2 CASSLSGSINSYEQYF TGTGCCAGCAGCTTATCCGGGAGCATAAACTCCTACGAGCAGTACTTC
TRBJ2-4 . few TRBV6-5 CASSWGHTQYF TGTGCCAGCAGTTGGGGACACACTCAGTACTTC
TRBJ2-7 TRBD1 . TRBV28 CASSLGTGKSSYEQYF TGTGCCAGCAGTTTAGGGACAGGGAAGAGCTCCTACGAGCAGTACTTC
TRBJ2-3 TRBD2 . TRBV9 CASSPLTSGSPDTQYF TGTGCCAGCAGCCCCTTGACTAGCGGGAGTCCCGATACGCAGTATTTT
TRBJ1-1 TRBD1 . TRBV6-5 CASSLNGQGLTEAFF TGTGCCAGCAGTTTAAATGGACAGGGATTGACTGAAGCTTTCTTT
TRBJ2-7 TRBD2 . TRBV6-1 CASSGLAGGLSYEQYF TGTGCCAGCAGTGGACTAGCGGGAGGGTTGTCCTACGAGCAGTACTTC
TRBJ2-1 . few TRBV11-2 CASSLAGSTGGATKQFF TGTGCCAGCAGCTTAGCGGGATCCACGGGGGGCGCGACAAAGCAGTTCTTC
TRBJ2-5 . . TRBV6-1 CASSDGSIETQYF TGTGCCAGCAGTGACGGGTCTATCGAGACCCAGTACTTC
TRBJ2-5 TRBD1 . TRBV12-3/TRBV12-4 CASSLGQGVGETQYF TGTGCCAGCAGTTTAGGACAGGGGGTAGGAGAGACCCAGTACTTC
TRBJ2-5 . few TRBV28 CASTLTGAPWTQYF TGTGCCAGCACTCTAACAGGAGCGCCATGGACCCAGTACTTC
TRBJ2-6 . . TRBV6-5 CASSYSTGANVLTF TGTGCCAGCAGTTACTCGACTGGGGCCAACGTCCTGACTTTC
TRBJ2-1 TRBD2 . TRBV5-1 CASSPPGLAGAGSYNEQFF TGCGCCAGCAGCCCCCCGGGACTAGCGGGAGCGGGCTCCTACAATGAGCAGTTCTTC
TRBJ1-2 TRBD1 . TRBV6-5 CASIGQGPLGYTF TGTGCCAGCATAGGACAGGGGCCTCTCGGCTACACCTTC
TRBJ2-7 TRBD2 . TRBV5-1 CASTGTSGSKEYF TGCGCCAGCACCGGGACTAGCGGGTCTAAGGAGTACTTC
TRBJ2-2 TRBD1 few TRBV2 CASSDQGVKSTGELFF TGTGCCAGCAGTGACCAGGGGGTTAAGAGCACCGGGGAGCTGTTTTTT
TRBJ1-1 . few TRBV28 CASSVGYEAFF TGTGCCAGCAGTGTAGGGTATGAAGCTTTCTTT
TRBJ2-7 TRBD2 few TRBV20-1 CSASPLESGSVGYEQYF TGCAGTGCTAGCCCCCTTGAGAGCGGGAGTGTGGGTTACGAGCAGTACTTC
TRBJ1-1 TRBD1 . TRBV30 CAWTPTGTKNTEAFF TGTGCCTGGACCCCGACAGGGACTAAAAACACTGAAGCTTTCTTT
TRBJ2-2 . . TRBV3-1 CASSQYSGFNTGELFF TGTGCCAGCAGCCAATATTCGGGGTTTAACACCGGGGAGCTGTTTTTT
TRBJ2-7 TRBD1 . TRBV5-1 CASSEDRGHDEQYF TGCGCCAGCAGCGAGGACAGGGGGCACGACGAGCAGTACTTC